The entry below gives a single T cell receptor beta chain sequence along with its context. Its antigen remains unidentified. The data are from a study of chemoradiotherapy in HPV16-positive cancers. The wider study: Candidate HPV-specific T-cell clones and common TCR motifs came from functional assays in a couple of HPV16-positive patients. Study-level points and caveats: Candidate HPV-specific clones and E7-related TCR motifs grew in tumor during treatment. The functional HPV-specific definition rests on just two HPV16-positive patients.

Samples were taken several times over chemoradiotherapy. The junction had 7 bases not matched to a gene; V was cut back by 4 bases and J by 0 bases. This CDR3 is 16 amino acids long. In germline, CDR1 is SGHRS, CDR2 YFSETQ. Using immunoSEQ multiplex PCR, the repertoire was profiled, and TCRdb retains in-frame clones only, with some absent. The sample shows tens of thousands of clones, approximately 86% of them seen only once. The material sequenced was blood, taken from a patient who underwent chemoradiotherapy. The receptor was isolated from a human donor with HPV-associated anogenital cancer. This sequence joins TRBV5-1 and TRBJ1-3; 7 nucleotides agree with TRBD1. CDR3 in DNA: TGCGCCAGCAGCAAGGGACAGCCCAGCTCTGGAAACACCATATATTTT. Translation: CASSKGQPSSGNTIYF.